This entry lists 28 T cell receptor beta chains sequenced from one sample in a study of blood T cell repertoires in COVID-19. Some clones are missing from TCRdb's copy, which holds only in-frame ones; the method was immunoSEQ multiplex PCR. There are fewer than 150,000 clones in the sample; more than 65% occur only once, and around 8% lies in the top ten. Material: peripheral blood. These receptors all stem from a human donor in a cohort sampled during active COVID-19.

The rearrangement links TRBV28 to TRBJ1-6; weak D call: TRBD1 (5 bases). The germline CDR1 and CDR2 sequences are MDHEN and SYDVKM. The CDR3 has 12 amino acids. The V end was cut by 2 bases, the J end by 14 bases, with 10 bases between. This CDR3 is CASSLRGKALHF. The CDR3 DNA reads as TGTGCCAGCAGTTTAAGGGGTAAAGCCCTCCACTTT.

The CDR3: CASSPGADTGELFF. In nucleotides, the CDR3 is TGTGCCAGCAGCCCTGGAGCGGACACCGGGGAGCTGTTTTTT. The rearrangement joins TRBV3-1 (or the pseudogene TRBV3-2) to TRBJ2-2; tentative D call: TRBD2 (5 bases). The germline V gene has CDR1 LGHDT and CDR2 YNNKEL (reference sequence). This CDR3 is built from 14 residues. V dropped 4 bases and J dropped 3 bases, with 9 bases sitting between them.

The genes are TRBV2 and TRBJ1-2; TRBD1 is a possible D gene (5 bases). Per the germline V gene, CDR1 is SNHLY and CDR2 is FYNNEI. CDR3 length: 15 residues. The V gene lost 2 bases and the J gene lost 4 bases, with 14 bases spanning the gap. In DNA form, the CDR3 reads TGTGCCAGCAGTGAACGGCTGCAGGGACTCTATGGCTACACCTTC. Amino acid sequence: CASSERLQGLYGYTF.

This clone was detected only once. The genes are TRBV5-1 and TRBJ2-3, with D possibly TRBD2 on 6 matching bases. V lost 4 bases, J lost 6 bases, and 15 bases lay in between. The CDR3 contains 14 residues. Germline CDR1 is SGHRS and CDR2 is YFSETQ. The CDR3 spells CASSPGGSRDTQYF. CDR3 in DNA: TGCGCCAGCAGCCCCGGGGGTTCCCGGGATACGCAGTATTTT. Together with reference TRBV5-1 and TRBJ2-3, the CDR3 gives the full variable domain: KAGVTQTPRYLIKTRGQQVTLSCSPISGHRSVSWYQQTPGQGLQFLFEYFSETQRNKGNFPGRFSGRQFSNSRSEMNVSTLELGDSALYLCASSPGGSRDTQYFGPGTRLTVL.

This clone was seen only a few times. V is TRBV4-1 and J is TRBJ1-5; perhaps TRBD1 as D (6 bases). The length of the CDR3 is 15 residues. Germline V gives CDR1 MGHRA, CDR2 YSYEKL. Trimming took off 4 bases at V and 1 base at J, with 11 bases between the two ends. DNA of the CDR3: TGCGCCAGCAGCCTCCGGACAGAGAGCAATCAGCCCCAGCATTTT. Translation: CASSLRTESNQPQHF.

The chain joins TRBV6-5 to TRBJ2-7, with TRBD1 matching over 8 bases. The germline V gene encodes CDR1 MNHEY and CDR2 SVGAGI. The V gene end was trimmed by 4 bases and the J gene end by 4 bases; junction bases not matched to a gene: 6. CDR3 length: 14 residues. The CDR3 nucleotides are TGTGCCAGCAGTTTCCGGACAGGGTGGTACGAGCAGTACTTC. This translates into CASSFRTGWYEQYF.

The chain couples TRBV5-1 to TRBJ2-7; TRBD1 aligns across 11 bases. Germline-derived CDR1 and CDR2 are SGHRS and YFSETQ. CDR3 length: 17 residues. V was clipped by 4 bases and J by 2 bases; unmatched bases: 11. CDR3: CASSPSEGTGGTYEQYF. CDR3 coding DNA: TGCGCCAGCAGCCCAAGCGAAGGGACAGGGGGTACCTACGAGCAGTACTTC.

The chain is built from TRBV6-1 and TRBJ2-7, with D possibly TRBD1 on 5 matching bases. Trimming left V 0 bases short and J 12 bases short, with 9 bases between. The germline V gene has CDR1 MNHNS and CDR2 SASEGT. There are 11 residues in the CDR3. CDR3 sequence: CASSEAPGSYF. The CDR3 bases are TGTGCCAGCAGTGAAGCTCCAGGGTCGTACTTC.

This clone has just one count. V usage is TRBV2 and J usage is TRBJ1-2; D may be TRBD1 (5 bases). Deletions cut 6 bases from V and 1 base from J, with 9 bases between. This CDR3 is built from 13 residues. The germline CDR1 and CDR2 sequences are SNHLY and FYNNEI. The CDR3 DNA reads as TGTGCCAGCAGGACCGACAGTAACTATGGCTACACCTTC. Its translation: CASRTDSNYGYTF.

This chain links TRBV7-9 with TRBJ1-6, with 7 nucleotides matching TRBD1. The CDR3 spans 18 residues. The V segment lost 0 bases and the J segment 3 bases; nucleotides outside the gene matches: 8. CDR1 is SEHNR and CDR2 is FQNEAQ in the germline V gene (reference sequence). DNA for the CDR3: TGTGCCAGCAGCTTAGCTACGGCCAGGGGGGTCTATAATTCACCCCTCCACTTT. As protein: CASSLATARGVYNSPLHF.

This clone was seen a handful of times. The chain links TRBV6-2 or TRBV6-3 to TRBJ2-7; no firm D call. CDR1 and CDR2 (germline): MNHEY, SVGEGT. CDR3 size: 12 residues. V was clipped by 6 bases and J by 6 bases, with 12 bases between them. Written as DNA, the CDR3 is TGTGCCAGCAGCAGACACCTCGGCGAGCAGTACTTC. Its protein product is CASSRHLGEQYF.

The chain links TRBV6-6 to TRBJ1-5, with 12 bases matching TRBD1. The CDR3 spans 19 residues. Losses at the gene ends were 5 bases for V and 1 base for J; bases not matched to a gene: 12. In germline, CDR1 is MNHNY, CDR2 SVGAGI (reference sequence). CDR3 loop: CASSPGGTGGRGSNQPQHF. The DNA for the CDR3 is TGTGCCAGCAGTCCCGGGGGGACAGGGGGCCGAGGAAGCAATCAGCCCCAGCATTTT.

The chain has TRBV11-2 and TRBJ2-6; D is perhaps TRBD2 (5 bases). CDR1 is SGHAT, CDR2 FQNNGV, per germline. V lost 2 bases and J lost 1, with 9 bases in between. This CDR3 contains 16 residues. The CDR3 nucleotides are TGTGCCAGCAGCTTAACCGGAGGTTCTGGGGCCAACGTCCTGACTTTC. Translation: CASSLTGGSGANVLTF.

V usage is TRBV5-1 and J usage is TRBJ1-4; D might be TRBD1 (5 bases). There are 15 residues in the CDR3. The V end lost 0 bases, the J end lost 9 bases, and 15 bases lay between the germline ends. Germline V lookup: CDR1 SGHRS, CDR2 YFSETQ. In DNA form, the CDR3 reads TGCGCCAGCAGCTTGGATTCCCAGGGCTCACAAAAACTGTTTTTT. It translates to CASSLDSQGSQKLFF.

The gene calls are TRBV5-1 and TRBJ2-7; D is possibly TRBD2 (6 bases). Germline V gene data show CDR1 as SGHRS and CDR2 as YFSETQ. This CDR3 spans 13 amino acids. The germline V and J ends were trimmed by 4 bases and 6 bases, with 14 bases remaining between them. In DNA form, the CDR3 reads TGCGCCAGCAGCCGTAGGTCGGGGGTCGAGCAGTACTTC. Translation: CASSRRSGVEQYF.

The chain joins TRBV19 to TRBJ1-4; 9 bases agree with TRBD1. The length of the CDR3 is 17 residues. Trimming cost V 4 bases and J 8 bases; bases outside gene matches: 14. From germline, CDR1 is LNHDA and CDR2 SQIVND (reference sequence). CDR3 region: CASSTPPYRGPREKLFF. CDR3 nucleotide sequence: TGTGCCAGTAGTACCCCACCCTACAGGGGGCCACGGGAAAAACTGTTTTTT.

V gene TRBV19 combines with J gene TRBJ2-1, with D possibly TRBD2 on 5 matching bases. The ends were cut back, 1 base at V and 2 bases at J, with 12 bases in the middle. From germline, CDR1 is LNHDA and CDR2 SQIVND (reference sequence). The CDR3 contains 16 residues. The CDR3 region is CASSIGNPGTYNEQFF. The CDR3 coding sequence is TGTGCCAGTAGTATAGGTAACCCGGGGACCTACAATGAGCAGTTCTTC.

J is TRBJ1-2 and V is TRBV3-1 (or the pseudogene TRBV3-2); a weak D match, TRBD1 (6 bases). Germline loops: CDR1 LGHDT, CDR2 YNNKEL (reference sequence). The V end lost 4 bases, the J end lost 5 bases, and 20 bases lay between the germline ends. The CDR3 runs 16 residues. The CDR3, as DNA: TGTGCCAGCAGCCCCCTCAGGGGACAAGGAAAATATGGCTACACCTTC. Translated: CASSPLRGQGKYGYTF.

This chain uses TRBV25-1 with TRBJ2-1; TRBD1 matches at 9 bases. With 3 bases clipped from V and 12 bases from J, the junction kept 15 bases outside the gene matches. CDR3 length equals 16 residues. Germline CDR1 reads MGHDK; CDR2 reads SYGVNS. The CDR3 DNA reads TGTGCCAGCAGTGAGGATACCGGGACAGGGACCAGGGGGCAGTTCTTC. Translating it yields CASSEDTGTGTRGQFF.

J is TRBJ2-6 and V is TRBV2; TRBD2 matches at 7 bases. This CDR3 has 13 residues. Germline V CDR1 and CDR2: SNHLY, FYNNEI. With 7 bases clipped from V and 5 bases from J, the junction kept 2 bases outside the gene matches. CDR3 sequence reads: CASTGGWANVLTF. Written as DNA, the CDR3 is TGTGCCAGCACGGGGGGATGGGCCAACGTCCTGACTTTC.

The chain recombines TRBV19 with TRBJ1-5, with unresolved D. The CDR3 spans 13 residues. Trimming took off 7 bases at V and 2 bases at J, with 9 bases between the two ends. Germline loops: CDR1 LNHDA, CDR2 SQIVND (reference sequence). CDR3: CASTGVGNQPQHF. CDR3 coding DNA: TGTGCCAGTACCGGGGTGGGCAATCAGCCCCAGCATTTT. The variable domain in full, completed from reference TRBV19 and TRBJ1-5, reads DGGITQSPKYLFRKEGQNVTLSCEQNLNHDAMYWYRQDPGQGLRLIYYSQIVNDFQKGDIAEGYSVSREKKESFPLTVTSAQKNPTAFYLCASTGVGNQPQHFGDGTRLSIL.

V is TRBV7-9 and J is TRBJ2-2; 9 bases align to TRBD1. The V gene's germline CDR1 is SEHNR and CDR2 FQNEAQ (reference sequence). This CDR3 has 15 amino acids. After removal of 8 bases from V and 2 bases from J, the junction contained 6 bases not matched to a gene. The CDR3 sequence: CASPEGQGNTGELFF. The CDR3 coding sequence is TGTGCCAGCCCTGAGGGACAGGGAAACACCGGGGAGCTGTTTTTT.

This sequence joins TRBV11-3 and TRBJ2-7; 9 nucleotides match TRBD1. The V gene end was trimmed by 2 bases and the J gene end by 2 bases; junction bases not matched to a gene: 1. Germline CDR1 is SGHNT and CDR2 is YENEEA. The CDR3 runs 14 residues. The CDR3 bases are TGTGCCAGCAGCTTAAGGACAGGGGCCTACGAGCAGTACTTC. The encoded protein is CASSLRTGAYEQYF.

Only one count was recorded for this clone. The rearrangement joins TRBV6-6 to TRBJ1-1; 7 bases agree with TRBD1. Trimming removed 8 bases from V and 6 bases from J; junction bases left unmatched: 6. The CDR3 runs 12 residues. From germline, CDR1 is MNHNY and CDR2 SVGAGI (reference sequence). CDR3 nucleotides: TGTGCCAGCTACGGACAGGAACCTGAAGCTTTCTTT. Residues: CASYGQEPEAFF.

The V gene is TRBV19, the J gene TRBJ2-7, with D possibly TRBD1 on 6 matching bases. V was clipped by 3 bases and J by 0 bases, with 9 bases between them. CDR3 length: 14 residues. Per germline, CDR1 LNHDA and CDR2 SQIVND (reference sequence). In nucleotides, the CDR3 is TGTGCCAGTAGTATCGGGACAACCTCCTACGAGCAGTACTTC. Translated: CASSIGTTSYEQYF. The variable domain in full, with the rest retrieved from reference TRBV19 and TRBJ2-7, is DGGITQSPKYLFRKEGQNVTLSCEQNLNHDAMYWYRQDPGQGLRLIYYSQIVNDFQKGDIAEGYSVSREKKESFPLTVTSAQKNPTAFYLCASSIGTTSYEQYFGPGTRLTVT.

CDR3 residues: CASSLVSGGEQYF. CDR3 DNA sequence: TGTGCCAGCAGTTTAGTTAGCGGGGGCGAGCAGTACTTC. J is TRBJ2-7 and V is TRBV12-3 or TRBV12-4; 9 bases fit TRBD2. Losses at the gene ends were 1 base for V and 6 bases for J; bases not matched to a gene: 1. This CDR3 is built from 13 residues.

CDR3 protein: CATTPAGGLSMNTEAFF. In DNA, the CDR3 is TGTGCCACCACTCCGGCGGGGGGACTGTCGATGAACACTGAAGCTTTCTTT. The chain links TRBV19 to TRBJ1-1; the D gene is possibly TRBD1 (5 bases). The CDR3 length is 17 residues. The ends were cut back, 10 bases at V and 0 bases at J, with 24 bases in the middle. The germline V gene has CDR1 LNHDA and CDR2 SQIVND (reference sequence).

The chain links TRBV2 to TRBJ1-1; 8 nucleotides agree with TRBD1. The CDR3 is 14 residues long. Trimming removed 4 bases from V and 4 bases from J; junction bases left unmatched: 5. CDR1 and CDR2 from the germline V gene are SNHLY and FYNNEI. The CDR3 protein is CASSVETGGTEAFF. CDR3 coding DNA: TGTGCCAGCAGTGTCGAAACAGGGGGCACTGAAGCTTTCTTT.